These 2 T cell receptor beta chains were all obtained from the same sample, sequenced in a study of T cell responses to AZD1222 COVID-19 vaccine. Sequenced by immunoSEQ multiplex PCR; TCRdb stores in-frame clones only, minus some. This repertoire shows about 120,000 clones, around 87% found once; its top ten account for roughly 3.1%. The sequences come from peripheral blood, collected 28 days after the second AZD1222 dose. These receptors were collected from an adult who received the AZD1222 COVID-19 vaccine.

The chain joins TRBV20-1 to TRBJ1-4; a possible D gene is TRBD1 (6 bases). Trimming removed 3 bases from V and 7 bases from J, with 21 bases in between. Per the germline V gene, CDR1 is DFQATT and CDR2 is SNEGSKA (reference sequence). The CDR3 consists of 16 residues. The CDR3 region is CSASLAGGAGVEKLFF. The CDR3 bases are TGCAGTGCTAGTCTCGCCGGGGGGGCGGGTGTTGAAAAACTGTTTTTT.

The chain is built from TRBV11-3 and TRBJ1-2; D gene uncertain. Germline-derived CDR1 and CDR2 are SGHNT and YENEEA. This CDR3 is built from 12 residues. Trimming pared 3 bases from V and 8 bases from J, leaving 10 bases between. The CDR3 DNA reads TGTGCCAGCAGCTTCCGGGAGCGCGGCTACACCTTC. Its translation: CASSFRERGYTF.